The T cell receptor beta chain described here comes from a study of identical twins. Whole-study results and caveats: In monozygotic twins, models underestimated the sharing of out-of-frame TCR alpha. The authors drew conclusions from cross-sectional statistical analysis rather than following the same donors.

A universal primer site came from template switching; cDNA carried unique molecular identifiers. TCRdb re-analysed the 5' RACE reads in MiXCR, keeping a single row per CDR3 protein. The table has about 150,000 distinct CDR3 sequences, approximately 4% seen once. A word on this clonotype: The antigen is undetermined.

This receptor was identified in a young man in good health. Sequencing was performed on memory T cells sorted from blood.

CDR3 region: CASSLGDRLLAKNIQYF. The CDR3 DNA is TGTGCCAGCAGTTTAGGGGACAGACTGCTAGCCAAAAACATTCAGTACTTC. This rearrangement joins TRBV12-3 or TRBV12-4 to TRBJ2-4, with 7 bases that match TRBD1. This CDR3 has 17 amino acids. J gave up 0 bases and V 1 base, and 6 bases lay outside the gene matches.